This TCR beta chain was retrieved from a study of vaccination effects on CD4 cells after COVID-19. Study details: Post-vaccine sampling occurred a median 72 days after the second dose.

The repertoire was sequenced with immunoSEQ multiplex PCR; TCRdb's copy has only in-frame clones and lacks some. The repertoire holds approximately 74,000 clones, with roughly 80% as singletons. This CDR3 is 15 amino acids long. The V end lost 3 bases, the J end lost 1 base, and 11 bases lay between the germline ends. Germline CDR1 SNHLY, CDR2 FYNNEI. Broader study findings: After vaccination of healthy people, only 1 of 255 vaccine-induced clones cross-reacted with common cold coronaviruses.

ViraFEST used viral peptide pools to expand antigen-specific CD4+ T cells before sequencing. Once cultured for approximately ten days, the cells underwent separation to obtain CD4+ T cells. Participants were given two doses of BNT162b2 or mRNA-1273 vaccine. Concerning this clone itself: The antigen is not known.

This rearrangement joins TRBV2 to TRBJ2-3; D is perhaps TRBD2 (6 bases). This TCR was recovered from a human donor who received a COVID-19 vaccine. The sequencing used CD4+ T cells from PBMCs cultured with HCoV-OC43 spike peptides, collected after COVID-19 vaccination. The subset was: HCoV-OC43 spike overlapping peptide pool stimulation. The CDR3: CASSEGLVRTDTQYF. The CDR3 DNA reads TGTGCCAGCAGTGAGGGACTTGTTCGCACAGATACGCAGTATTTT.